This TCR beta chain was sequenced during a study of blood T cells in healthy people across ages. This CDR3 has 14 residues. Per germline, CDR1 SGHRS and CDR2 YFSETQ. V was clipped by 4 bases and J by 0 bases, with 11 bases between them. PCR was performed a second time for roughly 7 to 11 cycles using a sample-barcoded 5' primer and a J-beta primer mix. TCRdb re-called the 5' RACE reads through MiXCR, storing one row per CDR3 protein. This repertoire shows over 600,000 distinct CDR3 sequences, more than 50% found once; its top ten account for 25% to 30%. The material sequenced was blood. V usage is TRBV5-1 and J usage is TRBJ2-7, with D possibly TRBD1 on 6 matching bases. The TCR was taken from a man between 35 and 55 years old in good health. The CDR3 sequence: CASSVRQDSYEQYF. The CDR3 nucleotides are TGCGCCAGCAGCGTGCGACAGGACTCCTACGAGCAGTACTTC.